This TCR beta chain was found in a study of cytomegalovirus exposure and HLA in healthy donors. The PCR made use of 60 Vbeta and 13 Jbeta primers. The data were produced by immunoSEQ multiplex PCR, yet TCRdb's version contains in-frame clones alone and is incomplete. The top ten hold around 6% of the sample, which has about 120,000 clones, about 8.6% seen once. This clonotype originated in a woman aged 40 to 50 in good health and CMV-seropositive. Sequenced: PBMCs.

CDR3: CASSSPGTGNEKLFF. CDR3 sequence (DNA): TGTGCCAGTAGTTCACCCGGGACAGGGAATGAAAAACTGTTTTTT. V and J are TRBV19 and TRBJ1-4; 9 nucleotides match TRBD1. Unmatched junction bases numbered 6, after V lost 5 bases and J lost 5 bases. CDR1 is LNHDA and CDR2 is SQIVND in the germline V gene (reference sequence). The CDR3 spans 15 residues.